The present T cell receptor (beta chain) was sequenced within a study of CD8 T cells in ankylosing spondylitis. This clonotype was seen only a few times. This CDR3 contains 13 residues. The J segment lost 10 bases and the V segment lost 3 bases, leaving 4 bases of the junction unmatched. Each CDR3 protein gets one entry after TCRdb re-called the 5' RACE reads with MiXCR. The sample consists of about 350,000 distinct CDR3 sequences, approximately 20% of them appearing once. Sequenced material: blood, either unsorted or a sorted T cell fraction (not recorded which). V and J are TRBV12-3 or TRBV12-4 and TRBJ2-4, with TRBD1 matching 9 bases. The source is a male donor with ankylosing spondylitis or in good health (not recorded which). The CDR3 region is CASSLGQGGIQYF. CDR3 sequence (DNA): TGTGCCAGCAGTTTGGGACAGGGTGGGATTCAGTACTTC.